The TCR beta chain under discussion was sequenced for a study of blood T cells in healthy people across ages. PCR was performed a second time for about 7 to 11 cycles using a sample-barcoded 5' primer and a J-beta primer mix. TCRdb re-called the 5' RACE reads through MiXCR, storing one row per CDR3 protein. The sample has approximately 1.5 million distinct CDR3 sequences; roughly 32% are singletons. CDR1 WSHSY and CDR2 SAAADI come from the germline V gene. J was trimmed by 10 bases and V by 7 bases; bases with no gene match: 11. The CDR3 loop spans 14 amino acids. This TCR came from a woman between 25 and 40 years old in good health. The specimen was blood. This sequence joins TRBV10-2 and TRBJ2-7; TRBD1 matches at 12 bases. In DNA, the CDR3 is TGCGCCAGCACCCCGGGACAGGGGGCTGAGGCCCAGTACTTC. As protein: CASTPGQGAEAQYF.